This T cell receptor (beta chain) was profiled in a study of T cells in Graves' hyperthyroidism and ophthalmopathy. Study at large: Staff took peripheral blood when the initial diagnosis was made, before any treatment began. Study-level findings and limits: Researchers report that a 13 V-J model separated ophthalmopathy from stable hyperthyroidism.

The CDR3 runs 12 residues. With 3 bases removed from V and 8 bases from J, the gap between germline ends came to 7 bases. The germline V gene has CDR1 SGHTA and CDR2 FQGNSA. Concerning this clonotype itself: Its antigen is not identified.

TCR beta CDR3 sequences were amplified from RNA transcripts. First-round RT-PCR targeting the TCR CDR3 was performed with the HTBI primer set. TCRdb itself ran the multiplex PCR reads through MiXCR, one entry per CDR3 protein. The sample has about 600,000 distinct CDR3 sequences; more than 15% are singletons. Criteria for exclusion of patients were uncontrolled infection, other autoimmune disease, pregnancy or lactation. This sequence joins TRBV7-2 and TRBJ1-4; D gene unclear. The sequenced sample consisted of blood. This receptor was identified in a middle-aged woman with Graves' ophthalmopathy. CDR3 sequence reads: CASSFPQEKLFF. The CDR3 DNA follows: TGTGCCAGCAGCTTCCCCCAGGAAAAACTGTTTTTT.